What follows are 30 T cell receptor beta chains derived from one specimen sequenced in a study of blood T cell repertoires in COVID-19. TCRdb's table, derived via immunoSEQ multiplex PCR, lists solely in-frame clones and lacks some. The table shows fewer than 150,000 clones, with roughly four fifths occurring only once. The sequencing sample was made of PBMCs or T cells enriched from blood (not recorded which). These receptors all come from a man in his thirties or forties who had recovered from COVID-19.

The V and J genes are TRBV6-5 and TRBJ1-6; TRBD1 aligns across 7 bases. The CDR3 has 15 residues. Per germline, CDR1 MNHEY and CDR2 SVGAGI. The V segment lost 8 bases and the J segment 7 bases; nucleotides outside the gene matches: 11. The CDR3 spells CASQRQGALNSPLHF. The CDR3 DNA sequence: TGTGCCAGCCAACGACAGGGTGCCCTAAATTCACCCCTCCACTTT.

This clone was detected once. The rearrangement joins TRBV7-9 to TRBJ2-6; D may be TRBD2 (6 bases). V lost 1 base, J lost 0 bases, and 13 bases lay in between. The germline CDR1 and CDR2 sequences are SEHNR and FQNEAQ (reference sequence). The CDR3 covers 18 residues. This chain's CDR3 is CASSLGGDPSSGANVLTF. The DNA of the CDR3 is TGTGCCAGCAGCTTAGGGGGGGATCCTAGCTCTGGGGCCAACGTCCTGACTTTC.

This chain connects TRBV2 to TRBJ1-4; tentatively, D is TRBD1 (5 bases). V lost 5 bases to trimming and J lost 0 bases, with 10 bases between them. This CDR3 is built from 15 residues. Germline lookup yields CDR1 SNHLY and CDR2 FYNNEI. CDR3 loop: CASSSDISTNEKLFF. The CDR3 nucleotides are TGTGCCAGCAGTTCGGACATTTCAACTAATGAAAAACTGTTTTTT.

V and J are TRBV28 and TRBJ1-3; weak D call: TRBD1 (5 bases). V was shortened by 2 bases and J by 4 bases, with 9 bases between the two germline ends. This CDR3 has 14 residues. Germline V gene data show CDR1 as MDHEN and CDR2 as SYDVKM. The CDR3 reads CASSLGARGNTIYF. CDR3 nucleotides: TGTGCCAGCAGTTTAGGGGCGAGGGGAAACACCATATATTTT. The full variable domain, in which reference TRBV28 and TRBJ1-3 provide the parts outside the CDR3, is DVKVTQSSRYLVKRTGEKVFLECVQDMDHENMFWYRQDPGLGLRLIYFSYDVKMKEKGDIPEGYSVSREKKERFSLILESASTNQTSMYLCASSLGARGNTIYFGEGSWLTVV.

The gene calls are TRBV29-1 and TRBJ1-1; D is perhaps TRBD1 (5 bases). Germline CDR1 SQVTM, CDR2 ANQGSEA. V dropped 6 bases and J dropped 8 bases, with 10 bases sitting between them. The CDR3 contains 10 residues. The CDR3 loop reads CSVKTEEAFF. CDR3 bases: TGCAGCGTGAAGACAGAGGAAGCTTTCTTT. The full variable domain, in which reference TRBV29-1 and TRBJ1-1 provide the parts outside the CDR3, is SAVISQKPSRDICQRGTSLTIQCQVDSQVTMMFWYRQQPGQSLTLIATANQGSEATYESGFVIDKFPISRPNLTFSTLTVSNMSPEDSSIYLCSVKTEEAFFGQGTRLTVV.

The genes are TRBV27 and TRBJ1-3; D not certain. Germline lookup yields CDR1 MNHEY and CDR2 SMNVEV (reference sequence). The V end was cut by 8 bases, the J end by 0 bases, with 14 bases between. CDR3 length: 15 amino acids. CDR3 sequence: CASSKVPFSGNTIYF. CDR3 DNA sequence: TGTGCCAGCTCTAAAGTCCCTTTCTCTGGAAACACCATATATTTT.

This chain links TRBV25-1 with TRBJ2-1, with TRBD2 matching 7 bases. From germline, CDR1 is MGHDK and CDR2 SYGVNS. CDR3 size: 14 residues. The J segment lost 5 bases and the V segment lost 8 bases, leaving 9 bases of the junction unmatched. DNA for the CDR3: TGTGCCAGCCTCGGGGGAGGGTCCCACAATGAGCAGTTCTTC. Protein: CASLGGGSHNEQFF. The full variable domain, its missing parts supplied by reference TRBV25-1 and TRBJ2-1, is EADIYQTPRYLVIGTGKKITLECSQTMGHDKMYWYQQDPGMELHLIHYSYGVNSTEKGDLSSESTVSRIRTEHFPLTLESARPSHTSQYLCASLGGGSHNEQFFGPGTRLTVL.

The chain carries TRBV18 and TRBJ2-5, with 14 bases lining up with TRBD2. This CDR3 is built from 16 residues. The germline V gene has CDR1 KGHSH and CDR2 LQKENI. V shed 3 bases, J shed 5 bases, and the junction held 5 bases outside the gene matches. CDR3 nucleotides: TGTGCCAGCTCACCGCAGGGACTAGCGGGGGTTGAGACCCAGTACTTC. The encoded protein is CASSPQGLAGVETQYF.

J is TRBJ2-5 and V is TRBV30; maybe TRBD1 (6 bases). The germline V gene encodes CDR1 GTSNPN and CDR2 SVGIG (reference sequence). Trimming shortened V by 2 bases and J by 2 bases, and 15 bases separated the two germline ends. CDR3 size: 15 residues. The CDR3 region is CAWSKPGVTQETQYF. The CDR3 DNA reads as TGTGCCTGGAGTAAGCCAGGGGTTACACAAGAGACCCAGTACTTC. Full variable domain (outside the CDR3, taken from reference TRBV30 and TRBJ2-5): SQTIHQWPATLVQPVGSPLSLECTVEGTSNPNLYWYRQAAGRGLQLLFYSVGIGQISSEVPQNLSASRPQDRQFILSSKKLLLSDSGFYLCAWSKPGVTQETQYFGPGTRLLVL.

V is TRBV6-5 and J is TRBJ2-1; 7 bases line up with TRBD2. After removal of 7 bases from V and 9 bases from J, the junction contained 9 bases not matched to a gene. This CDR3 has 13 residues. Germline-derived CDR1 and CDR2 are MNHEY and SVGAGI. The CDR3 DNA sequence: TGTGCCAGCACCCCCGCGGCGGGAGTTGAGCAGTTCTTC. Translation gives CASTPAAGVEQFF.

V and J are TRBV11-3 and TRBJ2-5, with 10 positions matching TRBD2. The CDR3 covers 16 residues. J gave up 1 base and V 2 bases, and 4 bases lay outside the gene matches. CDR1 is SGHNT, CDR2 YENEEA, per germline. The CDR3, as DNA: TGTGCCAGCAGCTTAACTAGCGGGAAGCGCCAAGAGACCCAGTACTTC. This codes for CASSLTSGKRQETQYF. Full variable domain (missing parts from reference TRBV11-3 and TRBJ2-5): EAGVVQSPRYKIIEKKQPVAFWCNPISGHNTLYWYLQNLGQGPELLIRYENEEAVDDSQLPKDRFSAERLKGVDSTLKIQPAELGDSAVYLCASSLTSGKRQETQYFGPGTRLLVL.

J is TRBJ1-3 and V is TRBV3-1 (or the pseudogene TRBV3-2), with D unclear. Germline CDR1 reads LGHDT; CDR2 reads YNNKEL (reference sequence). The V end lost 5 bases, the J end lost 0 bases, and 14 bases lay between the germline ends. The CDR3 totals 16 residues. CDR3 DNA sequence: TGTGCCAGCAGCGGTATGGGCATACGCTCTGGAAACACCATATATTTT. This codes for CASSGMGIRSGNTIYF.

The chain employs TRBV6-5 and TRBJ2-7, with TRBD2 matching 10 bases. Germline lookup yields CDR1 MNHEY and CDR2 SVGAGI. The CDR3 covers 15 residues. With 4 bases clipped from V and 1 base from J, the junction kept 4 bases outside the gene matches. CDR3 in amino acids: CASSSIAGGSYEQYF. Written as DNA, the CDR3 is TGTGCCAGCAGTTCTATAGCGGGAGGTTCCTACGAGCAGTACTTC.

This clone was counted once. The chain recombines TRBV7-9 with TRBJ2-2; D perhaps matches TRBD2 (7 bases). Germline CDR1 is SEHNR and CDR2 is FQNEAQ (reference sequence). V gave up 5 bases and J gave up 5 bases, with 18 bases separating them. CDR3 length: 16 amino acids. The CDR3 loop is CASSLSRGARTGELFF. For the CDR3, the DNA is TGTGCCAGCAGCCTCTCCCGGGGGGCGCGAACCGGGGAGCTGTTTTTT.

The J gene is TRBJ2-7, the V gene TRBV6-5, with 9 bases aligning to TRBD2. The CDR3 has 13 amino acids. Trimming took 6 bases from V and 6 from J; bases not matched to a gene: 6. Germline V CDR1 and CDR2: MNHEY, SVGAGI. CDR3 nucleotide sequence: TGTGCCAGCAGCCTGGGACTAGCTCGCGAGCAGTACTTC. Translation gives CASSLGLAREQYF.

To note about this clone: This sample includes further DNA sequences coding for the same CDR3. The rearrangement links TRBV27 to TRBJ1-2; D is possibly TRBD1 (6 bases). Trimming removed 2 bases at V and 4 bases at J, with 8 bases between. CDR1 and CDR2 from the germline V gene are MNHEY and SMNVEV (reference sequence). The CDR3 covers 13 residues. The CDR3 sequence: CASSLQGGYGYTF. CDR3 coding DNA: TGTGCCAGCAGTTTACAAGGGGGCTATGGCTACACCTTC.

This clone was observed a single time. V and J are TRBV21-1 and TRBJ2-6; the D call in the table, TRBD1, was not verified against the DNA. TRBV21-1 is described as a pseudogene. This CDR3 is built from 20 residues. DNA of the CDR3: TGTGCCAGCAGCAAAGTCGAGGACAGGTCGTCAACCTCTGGGGCCAACGTCCTGGCTTTC. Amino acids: CASSKVEDRSSTSGANVLAF.

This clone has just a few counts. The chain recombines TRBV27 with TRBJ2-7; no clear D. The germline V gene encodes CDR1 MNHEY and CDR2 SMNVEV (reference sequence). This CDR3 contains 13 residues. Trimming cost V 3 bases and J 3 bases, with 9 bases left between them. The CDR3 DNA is TGTGCCAGCAGTTTCCAGGATAACTACGAGCAGTACTTC. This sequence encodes CASSFQDNYEQYF.

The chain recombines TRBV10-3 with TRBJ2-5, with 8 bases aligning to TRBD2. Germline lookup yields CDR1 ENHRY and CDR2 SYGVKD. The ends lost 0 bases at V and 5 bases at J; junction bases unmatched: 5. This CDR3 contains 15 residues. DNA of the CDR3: TGTGCCATCAGTGAGTCCGGGGGGGGGCTTGAGACCCAGTACTTC. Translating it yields CAISESGGGLETQYF.

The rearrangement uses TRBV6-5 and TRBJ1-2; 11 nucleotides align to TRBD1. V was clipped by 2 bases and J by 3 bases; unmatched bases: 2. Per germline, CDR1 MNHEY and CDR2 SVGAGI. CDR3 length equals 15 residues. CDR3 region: CASSYRDRGDYGYTF. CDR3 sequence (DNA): TGTGCCAGCAGTTACCGGGACAGGGGGGACTATGGCTACACCTTC.

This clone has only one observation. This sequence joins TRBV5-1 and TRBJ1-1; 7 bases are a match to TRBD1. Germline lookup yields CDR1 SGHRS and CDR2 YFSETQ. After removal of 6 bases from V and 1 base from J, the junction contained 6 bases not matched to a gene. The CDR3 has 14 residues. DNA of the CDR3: TGCGCCAGCATCCCTGGGACAGCGAACACTGAAGCTTTCTTT. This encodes CASIPGTANTEAFF.

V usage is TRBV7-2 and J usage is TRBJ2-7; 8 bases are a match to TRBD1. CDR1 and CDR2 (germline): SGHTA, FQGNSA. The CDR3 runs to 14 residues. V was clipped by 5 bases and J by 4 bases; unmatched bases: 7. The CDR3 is CASSPGQGRYEQYF. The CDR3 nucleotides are TGTGCCAGCAGCCCTGGACAGGGTCGTTACGAGCAGTACTTC.

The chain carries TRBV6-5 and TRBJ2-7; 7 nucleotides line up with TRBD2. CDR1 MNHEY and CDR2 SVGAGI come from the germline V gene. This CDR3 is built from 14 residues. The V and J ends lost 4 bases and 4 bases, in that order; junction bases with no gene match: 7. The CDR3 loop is CASSSIAGGYEQYF. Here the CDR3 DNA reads TGTGCCAGCAGTTCCATAGCGGGTGGTTACGAGCAGTACTTC.

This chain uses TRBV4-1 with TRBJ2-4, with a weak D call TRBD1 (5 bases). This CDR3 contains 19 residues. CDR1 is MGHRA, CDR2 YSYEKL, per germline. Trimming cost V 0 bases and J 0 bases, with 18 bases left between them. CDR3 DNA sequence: TGCGCCAGCAGCCAAGACTTGCGGCAGGGCAAACTAGCCAAAAACATTCAGTACTTC. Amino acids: CASSQDLRQGKLAKNIQYF.

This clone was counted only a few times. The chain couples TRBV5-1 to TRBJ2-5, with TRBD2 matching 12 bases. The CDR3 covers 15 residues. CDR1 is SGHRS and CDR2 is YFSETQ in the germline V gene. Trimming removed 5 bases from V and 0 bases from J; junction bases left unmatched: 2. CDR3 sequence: CASRGTSGYQETQYF. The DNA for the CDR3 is TGCGCCAGCAGGGGGACTAGCGGGTACCAAGAGACCCAGTACTTC.

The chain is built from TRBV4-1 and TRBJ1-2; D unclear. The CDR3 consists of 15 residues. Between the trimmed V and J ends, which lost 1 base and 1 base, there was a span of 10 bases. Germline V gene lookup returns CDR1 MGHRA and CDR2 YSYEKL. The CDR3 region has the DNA TGCGCCAGCAGCCAAGGGGAGGGATTTAACTATGGCTACACCTTC. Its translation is CASSQGEGFNYGYTF.

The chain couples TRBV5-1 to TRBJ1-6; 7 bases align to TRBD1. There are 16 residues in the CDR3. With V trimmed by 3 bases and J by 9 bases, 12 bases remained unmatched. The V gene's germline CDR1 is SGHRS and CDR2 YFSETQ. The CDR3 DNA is TGCGCCAGCAGCTACCTAGGGGGCACGGTTTCTTCACCCCTCCACTTT. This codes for CASSYLGGTVSSPLHF.

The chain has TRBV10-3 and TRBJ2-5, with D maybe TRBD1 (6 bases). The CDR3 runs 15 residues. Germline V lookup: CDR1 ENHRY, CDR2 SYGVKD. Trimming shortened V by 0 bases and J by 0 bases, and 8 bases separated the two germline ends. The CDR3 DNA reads TGTGCCATCAGTGAGTCGGACAGTTACCAAGAGACCCAGTACTTC. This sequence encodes CAISESDSYQETQYF.

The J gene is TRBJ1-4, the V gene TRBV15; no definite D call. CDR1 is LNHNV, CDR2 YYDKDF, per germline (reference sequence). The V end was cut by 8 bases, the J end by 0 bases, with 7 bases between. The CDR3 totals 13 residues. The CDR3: CATGASTNEKLFF. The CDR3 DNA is TGTGCCACCGGAGCCTCAACTAATGAAAAACTGTTTTTT.

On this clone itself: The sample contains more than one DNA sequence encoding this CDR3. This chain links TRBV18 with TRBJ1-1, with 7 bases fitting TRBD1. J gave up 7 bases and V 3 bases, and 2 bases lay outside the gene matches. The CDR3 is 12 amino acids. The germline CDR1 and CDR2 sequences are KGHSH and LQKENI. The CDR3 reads CASSPRQGEAFF. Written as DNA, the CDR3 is TGTGCCAGCTCACCGCGACAGGGTGAAGCTTTCTTT.